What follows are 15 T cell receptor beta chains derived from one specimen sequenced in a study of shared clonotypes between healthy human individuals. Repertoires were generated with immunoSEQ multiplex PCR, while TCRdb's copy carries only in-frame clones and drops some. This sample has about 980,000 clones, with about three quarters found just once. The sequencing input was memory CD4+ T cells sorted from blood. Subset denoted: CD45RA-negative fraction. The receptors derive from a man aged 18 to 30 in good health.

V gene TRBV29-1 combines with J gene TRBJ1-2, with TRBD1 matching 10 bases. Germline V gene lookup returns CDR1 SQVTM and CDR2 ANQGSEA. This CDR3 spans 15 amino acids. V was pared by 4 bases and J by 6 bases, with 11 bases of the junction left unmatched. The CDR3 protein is CSVGDRGPYRDGYTF. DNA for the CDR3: TGCAGCGTTGGGGACAGGGGTCCCTACAGGGATGGCTACACCTTC. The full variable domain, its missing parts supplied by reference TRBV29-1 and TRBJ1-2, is SAVISQKPSRDICQRGTSLTIQCQVDSQVTMMFWYRQQPGQSLTLIATANQGSEATYESGFVIDKFPISRPNLTFSTLTVSNMSPEDSSIYLCSVGDRGPYRDGYTFGSGTRLTVV.

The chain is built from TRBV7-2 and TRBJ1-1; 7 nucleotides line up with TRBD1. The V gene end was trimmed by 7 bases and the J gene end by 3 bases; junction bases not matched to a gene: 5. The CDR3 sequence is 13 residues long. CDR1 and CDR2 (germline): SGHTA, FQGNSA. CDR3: CASTRQGYTEAFF. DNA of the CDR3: TGTGCCAGCACCAGACAGGGTTACACTGAAGCTTTCTTT.

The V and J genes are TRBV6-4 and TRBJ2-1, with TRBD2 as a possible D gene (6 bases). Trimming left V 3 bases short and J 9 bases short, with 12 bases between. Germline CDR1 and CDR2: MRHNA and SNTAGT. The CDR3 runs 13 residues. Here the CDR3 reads CASSEAGGTEQFF. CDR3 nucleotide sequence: TGTGCCAGCAGTGAAGCTGGCGGGACTGAGCAGTTCTTC.

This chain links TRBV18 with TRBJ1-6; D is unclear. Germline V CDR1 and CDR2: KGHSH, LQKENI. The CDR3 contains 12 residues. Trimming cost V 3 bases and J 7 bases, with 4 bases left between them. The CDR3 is CASSPRNSPLHF. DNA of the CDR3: TGTGCCAGCTCACCCCGAAATTCACCCCTCCACTTT.

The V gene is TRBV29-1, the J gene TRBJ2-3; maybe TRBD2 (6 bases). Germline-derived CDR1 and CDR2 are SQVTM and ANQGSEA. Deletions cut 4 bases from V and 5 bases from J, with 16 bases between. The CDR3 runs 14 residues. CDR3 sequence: CSVVAGLTGDTQYF. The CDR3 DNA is TGCAGCGTTGTCGCGGGACTTACCGGAGATACGCAGTATTTT.

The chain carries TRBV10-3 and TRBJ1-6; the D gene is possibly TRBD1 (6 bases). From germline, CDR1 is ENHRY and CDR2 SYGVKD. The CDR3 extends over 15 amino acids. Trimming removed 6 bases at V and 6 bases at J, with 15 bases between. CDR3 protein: CAIRGHSGANSPLHF. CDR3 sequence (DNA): TGTGCCATCAGGGGACACTCAGGAGCTAATTCACCCCTCCACTTT.

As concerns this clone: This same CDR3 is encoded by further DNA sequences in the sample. This chain's CDR3 is CASSLVRGEQFF. The CDR3 coding sequence is TGTGCCAGCAGCTTAGTGAGGGGTGAGCAGTTCTTC. The chain joins TRBV7-8 to TRBJ2-1, with D perhaps being TRBD1 or TRBD2 (5 bases each). CDR1 is SGHVS and CDR2 is FQNEAQ in the germline V gene. The CDR3 consists of 12 residues. Trimming shortened V by 1 base and J by 9 bases, and 7 bases separated the two germline ends.

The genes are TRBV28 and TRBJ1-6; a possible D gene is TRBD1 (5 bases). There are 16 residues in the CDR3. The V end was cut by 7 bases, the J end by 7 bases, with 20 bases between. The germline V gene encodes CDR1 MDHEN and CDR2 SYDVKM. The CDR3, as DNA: TGTGCCAGCACCAACACTGACAGCGGCCTAAATTCACCCCTCCACTTT. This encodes CASTNTDSGLNSPLHF. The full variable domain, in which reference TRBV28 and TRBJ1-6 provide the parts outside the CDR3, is DVKVTQSSRYLVKRTGEKVFLECVQDMDHENMFWYRQDPGLGLRLIYFSYDVKMKEKGDIPEGYSVSREKKERFSLILESASTNQTSMYLCASTNTDSGLNSPLHFGNGTRLTVT.

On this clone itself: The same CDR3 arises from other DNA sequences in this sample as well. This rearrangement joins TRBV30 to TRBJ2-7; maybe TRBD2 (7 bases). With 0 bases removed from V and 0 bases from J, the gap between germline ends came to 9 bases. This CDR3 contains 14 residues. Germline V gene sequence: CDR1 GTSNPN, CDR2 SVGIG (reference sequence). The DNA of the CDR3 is TGTGCCTGGAGTGTAGGGGGGGTCTCCTACGAGCAGTACTTC. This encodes CAWSVGGVSYEQYF.

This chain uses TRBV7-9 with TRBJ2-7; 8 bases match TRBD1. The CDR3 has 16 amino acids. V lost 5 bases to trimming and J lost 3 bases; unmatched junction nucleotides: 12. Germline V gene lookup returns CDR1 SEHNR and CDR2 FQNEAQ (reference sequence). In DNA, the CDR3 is TGTGCCAGCAGCCGAAGCTCCGGGACAGGCTACTACGAGCAGTACTTC. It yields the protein CASSRSSGTGYYEQYF.

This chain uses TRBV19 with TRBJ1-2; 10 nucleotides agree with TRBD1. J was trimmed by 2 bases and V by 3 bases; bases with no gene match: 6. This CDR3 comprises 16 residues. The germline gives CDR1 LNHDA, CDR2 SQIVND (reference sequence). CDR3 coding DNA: TGTGCCAGTAGTATCCTGACAGGGGGCTCGAACTATGGCTACACCTTC. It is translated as CASSILTGGSNYGYTF.

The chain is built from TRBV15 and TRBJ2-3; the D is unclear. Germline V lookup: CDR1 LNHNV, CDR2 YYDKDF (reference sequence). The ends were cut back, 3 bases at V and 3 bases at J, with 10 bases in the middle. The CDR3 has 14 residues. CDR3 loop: CATSSLSRTDTQYF. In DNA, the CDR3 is TGTGCCACCAGCAGCCTTAGTCGAACAGATACGCAGTATTTT. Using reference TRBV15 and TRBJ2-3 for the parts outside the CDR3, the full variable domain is DAMVIQNPRYQVTQFGKPVTLSCSQTLNHNVMYWYQQKSSQAPKLLFHYYDKDFNNEADTPDNFQSRRPNTSFCFLDIRSPGLGDTAMYLCATSSLSRTDTQYFGPGTRLTVL.

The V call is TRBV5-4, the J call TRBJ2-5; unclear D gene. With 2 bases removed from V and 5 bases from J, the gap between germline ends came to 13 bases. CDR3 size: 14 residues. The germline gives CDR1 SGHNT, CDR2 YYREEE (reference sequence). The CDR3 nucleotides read TGTGCCAGCAGCTTAAACTTGGACGCGGAGACCCAGTACTTC. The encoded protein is CASSLNLDAETQYF.

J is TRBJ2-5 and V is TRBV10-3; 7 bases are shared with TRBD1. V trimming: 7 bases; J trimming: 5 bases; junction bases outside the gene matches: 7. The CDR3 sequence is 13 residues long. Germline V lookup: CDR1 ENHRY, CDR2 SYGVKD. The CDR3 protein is CAITERRGETQYF. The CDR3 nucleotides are TGTGCCATCACGGAGCGCAGGGGGGAGACCCAGTACTTC.

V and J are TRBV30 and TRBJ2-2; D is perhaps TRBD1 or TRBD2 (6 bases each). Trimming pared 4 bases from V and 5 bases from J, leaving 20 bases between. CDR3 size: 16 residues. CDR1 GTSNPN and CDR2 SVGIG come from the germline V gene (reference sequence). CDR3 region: CAWNDGQRGRTGELFF. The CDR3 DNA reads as TGTGCCTGGAACGACGGACAGAGGGGGAGGACCGGGGAGCTGTTTTTT.